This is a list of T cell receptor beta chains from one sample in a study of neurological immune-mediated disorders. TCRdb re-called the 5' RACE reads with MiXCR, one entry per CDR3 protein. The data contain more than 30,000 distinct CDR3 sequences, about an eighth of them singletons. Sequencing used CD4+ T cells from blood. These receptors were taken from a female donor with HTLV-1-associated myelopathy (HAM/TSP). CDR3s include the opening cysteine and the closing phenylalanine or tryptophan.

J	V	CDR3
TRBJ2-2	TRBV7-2	CASSTSGGIGELFF
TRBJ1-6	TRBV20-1	CSARKQGPYNSPLHF
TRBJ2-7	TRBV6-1	CASSPGWGYEQYF
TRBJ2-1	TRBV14	CASSQTLGGGDEQFF
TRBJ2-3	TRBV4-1	CASSQEGGPDTQYF
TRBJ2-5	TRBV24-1	CATGTPNQETQYF
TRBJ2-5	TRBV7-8	CASNLGGGETQYF
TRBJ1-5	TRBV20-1	CSASRVLGSNQPQHF
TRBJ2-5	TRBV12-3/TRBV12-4	CAALLQETQYF
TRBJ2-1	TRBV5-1	CASSLRLGNEQFF
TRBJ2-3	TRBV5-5	CASSLVPETGGAQYF
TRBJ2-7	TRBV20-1	CSTMLKESSYEQYF